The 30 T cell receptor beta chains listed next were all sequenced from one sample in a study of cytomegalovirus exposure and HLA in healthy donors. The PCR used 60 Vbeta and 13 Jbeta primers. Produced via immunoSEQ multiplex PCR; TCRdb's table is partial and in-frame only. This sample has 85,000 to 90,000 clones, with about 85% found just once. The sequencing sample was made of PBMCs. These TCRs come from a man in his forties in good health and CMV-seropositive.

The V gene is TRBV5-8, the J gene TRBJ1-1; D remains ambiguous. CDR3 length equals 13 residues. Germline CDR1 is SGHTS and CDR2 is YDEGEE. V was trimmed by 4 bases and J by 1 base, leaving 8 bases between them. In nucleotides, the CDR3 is TGTGCCAGCAGCATGGACGGGAACACTGAAGCTTTCTTT. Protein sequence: CASSMDGNTEAFF.

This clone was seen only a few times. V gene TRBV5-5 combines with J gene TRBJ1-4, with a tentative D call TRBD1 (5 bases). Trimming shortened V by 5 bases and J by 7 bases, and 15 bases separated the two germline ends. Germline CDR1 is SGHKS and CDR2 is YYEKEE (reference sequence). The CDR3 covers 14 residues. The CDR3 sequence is CASSSDSLIEKLFF. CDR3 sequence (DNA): TGTGCCAGCAGTAGTGACAGTCTTATTGAAAAACTGTTTTTT.

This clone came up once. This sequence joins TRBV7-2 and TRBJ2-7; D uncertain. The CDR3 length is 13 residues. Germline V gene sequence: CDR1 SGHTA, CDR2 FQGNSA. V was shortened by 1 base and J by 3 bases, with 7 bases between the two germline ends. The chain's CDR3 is CASSLVPGYEQYF. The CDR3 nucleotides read TGTGCCAGCAGCTTAGTGCCAGGCTACGAGCAGTACTTC. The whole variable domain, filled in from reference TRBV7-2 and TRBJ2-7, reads GAGVSQSPSNKVTEKGKDVELRCDPISGHTALYWYRQSLGQGLEFLIYFQGNSAPDKSGLPSDRFSAERTGGSVSTLTIQRTQQEDSAVYLCASSLVPGYEQYFGPGTRLTVT.

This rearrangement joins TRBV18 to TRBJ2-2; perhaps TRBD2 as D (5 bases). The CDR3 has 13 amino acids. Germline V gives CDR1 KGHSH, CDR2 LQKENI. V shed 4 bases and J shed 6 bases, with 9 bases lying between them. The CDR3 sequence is CASSQLEAGELFF. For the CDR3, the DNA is TGTGCCAGCTCACAATTGGAGGCCGGGGAGCTGTTTTTT. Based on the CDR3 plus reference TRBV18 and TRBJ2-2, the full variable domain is NAGVMQNPRHLVRRRGQEARLRCSPMKGHSHVYWYRQLPEEGLKFMVYLQKENIIDESGMPKERFSAEFPKEGPSILRIQQVVRGDSAAYFCASSQLEAGELFFGEGSRLTVL.

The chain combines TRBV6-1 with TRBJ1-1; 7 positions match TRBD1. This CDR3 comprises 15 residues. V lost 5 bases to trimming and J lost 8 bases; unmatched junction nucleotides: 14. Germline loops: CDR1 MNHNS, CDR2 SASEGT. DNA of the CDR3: TGTGCCAGCAGTTTCACAGGGGTCGGTCAATCCGAAGCTTTCTTT. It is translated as CASSFTGVGQSEAFF.

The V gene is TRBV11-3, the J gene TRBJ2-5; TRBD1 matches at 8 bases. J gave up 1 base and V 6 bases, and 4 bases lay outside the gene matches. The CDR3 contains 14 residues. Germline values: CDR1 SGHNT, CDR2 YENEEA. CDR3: CASRIGQGQETQYF. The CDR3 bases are TGTGCCAGCAGAATAGGACAGGGCCAAGAGACCCAGTACTTC.

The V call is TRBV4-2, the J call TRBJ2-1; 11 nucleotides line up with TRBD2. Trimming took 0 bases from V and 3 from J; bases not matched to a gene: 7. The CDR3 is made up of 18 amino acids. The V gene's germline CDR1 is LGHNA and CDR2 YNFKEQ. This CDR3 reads CASSQETGTSGNYNEQFF. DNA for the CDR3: TGTGCCAGCAGCCAAGAAACGGGGACTAGCGGAAACTACAATGAGCAGTTCTTC.

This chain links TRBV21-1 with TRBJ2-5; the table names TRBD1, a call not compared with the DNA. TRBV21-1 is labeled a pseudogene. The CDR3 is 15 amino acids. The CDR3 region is CASSRARWYQETQYF. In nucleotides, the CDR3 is TGTGCCAGCAGCAGGGCAAGGTGGTACCAAGAGACCCAGTACTTC.

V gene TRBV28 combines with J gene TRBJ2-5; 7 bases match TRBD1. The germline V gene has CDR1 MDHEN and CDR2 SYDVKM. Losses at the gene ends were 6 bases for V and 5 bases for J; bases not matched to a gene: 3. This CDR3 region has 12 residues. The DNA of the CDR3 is TGTGCCAGCAGGGACAGGAGGGAGACCCAGTACTTC. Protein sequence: CASRDRRETQYF.

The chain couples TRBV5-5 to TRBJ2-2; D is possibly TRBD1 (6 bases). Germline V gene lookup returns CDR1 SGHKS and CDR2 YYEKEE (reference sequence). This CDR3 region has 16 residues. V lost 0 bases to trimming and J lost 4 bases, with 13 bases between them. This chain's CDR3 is CASSLEQGRRTGELFF. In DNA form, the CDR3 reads TGTGCCAGCAGCTTGGAACAGGGCAGGCGCACCGGGGAGCTGTTTTTT.

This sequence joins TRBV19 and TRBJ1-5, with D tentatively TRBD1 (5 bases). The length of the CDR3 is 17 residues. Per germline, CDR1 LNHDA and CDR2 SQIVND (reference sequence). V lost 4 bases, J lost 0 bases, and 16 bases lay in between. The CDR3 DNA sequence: TGTGCCAGTAGTAATGGGAGGGGAGGACGTAGCAATCAGCCCCAGCATTTT. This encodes CASSNGRGGRSNQPQHF.

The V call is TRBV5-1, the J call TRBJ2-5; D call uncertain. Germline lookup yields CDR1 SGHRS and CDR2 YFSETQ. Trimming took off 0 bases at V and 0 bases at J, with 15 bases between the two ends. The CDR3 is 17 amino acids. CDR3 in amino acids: CASSLEVATVYQETQYF. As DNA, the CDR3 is TGCGCCAGCAGCTTGGAGGTGGCTACAGTGTACCAAGAGACCCAGTACTTC. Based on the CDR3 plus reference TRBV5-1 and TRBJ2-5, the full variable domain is KAGVTQTPRYLIKTRGQQVTLSCSPISGHRSVSWYQQTPGQGLQFLFEYFSETQRNKGNFPGRFSGRQFSNSRSEMNVSTLELGDSALYLCASSLEVATVYQETQYFGPGTRLLVL.

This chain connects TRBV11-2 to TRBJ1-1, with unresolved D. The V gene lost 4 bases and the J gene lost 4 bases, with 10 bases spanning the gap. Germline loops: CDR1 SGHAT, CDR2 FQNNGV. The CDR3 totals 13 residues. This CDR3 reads CASSSVRSTEAFF. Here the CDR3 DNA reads TGTGCCAGCAGCTCCGTCCGTTCCACTGAAGCTTTCTTT.

The CDR3 nucleotides are TGTGCCAGCAGTTTTGATAGGACTAGCGGGGATGAGCAGTACTTC. Encoded protein: CASSFDRTSGDEQYF. V and J are TRBV27 and TRBJ2-7, with 12 bases matching TRBD2. The length of the CDR3 is 15 residues. Trimming cost V 3 bases and J 7 bases; bases outside gene matches: 7. The germline V gene has CDR1 MNHEY and CDR2 SMNVEV (reference sequence).

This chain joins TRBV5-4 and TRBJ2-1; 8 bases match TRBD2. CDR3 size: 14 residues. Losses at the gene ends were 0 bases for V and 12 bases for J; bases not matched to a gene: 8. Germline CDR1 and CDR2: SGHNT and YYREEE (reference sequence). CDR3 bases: TGTGCCAGCAGCTTGGAAGGGACTAGGAGTAGGCAGTTCTTC. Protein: CASSLEGTRSRQFF. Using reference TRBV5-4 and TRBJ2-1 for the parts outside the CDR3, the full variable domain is ETGVTQSPTHLIKTRGQQVTLRCSSQSGHNTVSWYQQALGQGPQFIFQYYREEENGRGNFPPRFSGLQFPNYSSELNVNALELDDSALYLCASSLEGTRSRQFFGPGTRLTVL.

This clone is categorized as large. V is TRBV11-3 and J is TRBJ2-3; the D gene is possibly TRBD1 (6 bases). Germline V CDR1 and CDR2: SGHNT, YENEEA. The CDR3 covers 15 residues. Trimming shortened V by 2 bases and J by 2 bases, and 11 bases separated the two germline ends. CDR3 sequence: CASSLQGKITDTQYF. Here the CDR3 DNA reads TGTGCCAGCAGCTTACAGGGGAAAATCACAGATACGCAGTATTTT.

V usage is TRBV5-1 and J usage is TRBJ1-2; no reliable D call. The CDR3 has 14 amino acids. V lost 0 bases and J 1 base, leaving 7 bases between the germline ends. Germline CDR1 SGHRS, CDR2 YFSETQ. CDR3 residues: CASSLEGVNYGYTF. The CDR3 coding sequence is TGCGCCAGCAGCTTGGAGGGAGTTAACTATGGCTACACCTTC.

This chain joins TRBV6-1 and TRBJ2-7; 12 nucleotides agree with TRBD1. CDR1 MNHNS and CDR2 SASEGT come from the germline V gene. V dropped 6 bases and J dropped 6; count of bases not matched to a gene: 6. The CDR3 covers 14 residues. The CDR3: CASSRGQGAGEQYF. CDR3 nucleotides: TGTGCCAGCAGCCGGGGACAGGGGGCAGGCGAGCAGTACTTC.

This CDR3 is CASNVQREYNEQFF. The DNA for the CDR3 is TGTGCCAGCAATGTCCAGCGGGAGTACAATGAGCAGTTCTTC. The J gene is TRBJ2-1, the V gene TRBV27, with 8 bases matching TRBD2. The CDR3 extends over 14 amino acids. Germline loops: CDR1 MNHEY, CDR2 SMNVEV (reference sequence). With 7 bases clipped from V and 4 bases from J, the junction kept 6 bases outside the gene matches.

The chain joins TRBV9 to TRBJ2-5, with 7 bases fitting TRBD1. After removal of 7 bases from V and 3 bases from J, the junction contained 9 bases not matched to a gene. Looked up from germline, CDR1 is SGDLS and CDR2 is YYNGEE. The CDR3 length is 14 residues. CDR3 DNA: TGTGCCAGCGAGGGGGCGGGCCTAAAAGAGACCCAGTACTTC. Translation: CASEGAGLKETQYF.

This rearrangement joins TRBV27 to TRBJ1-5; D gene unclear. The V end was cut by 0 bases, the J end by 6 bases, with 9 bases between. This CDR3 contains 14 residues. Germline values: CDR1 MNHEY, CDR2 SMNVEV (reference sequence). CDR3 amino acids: CASSLSMGGQPQHF. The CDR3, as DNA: TGTGCCAGCAGTTTATCGATGGGAGGTCAGCCCCAGCATTTT.

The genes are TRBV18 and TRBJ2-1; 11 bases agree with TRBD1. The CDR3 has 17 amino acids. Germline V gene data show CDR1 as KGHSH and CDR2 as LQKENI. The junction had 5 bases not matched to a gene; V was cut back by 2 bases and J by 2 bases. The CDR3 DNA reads TGTGCCAGCTCACCATCCGGGACAGGGGGGGCCTACAATGAGCAGTTCTTC. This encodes CASSPSGTGGAYNEQFF.

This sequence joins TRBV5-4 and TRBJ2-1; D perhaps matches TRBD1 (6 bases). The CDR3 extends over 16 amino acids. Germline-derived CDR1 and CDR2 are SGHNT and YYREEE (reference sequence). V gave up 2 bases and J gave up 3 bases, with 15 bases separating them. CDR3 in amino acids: CASSFERGRGYNEQFF. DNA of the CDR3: TGTGCCAGCAGCTTTGAGCGAGGCAGGGGCTACAATGAGCAGTTCTTC.

CDR3 region: CASSFRGWYNEQFF. The CDR3 DNA is TGTGCCAGCAGTTTCAGGGGGTGGTACAATGAGCAGTTCTTC. The rearrangement uses TRBV27 and TRBJ2-1; 7 bases agree with TRBD1. Trimming cost V 3 bases and J 4 bases; bases outside gene matches: 3. The CDR3 loop spans 14 amino acids. CDR1 and CDR2 (germline): MNHEY, SMNVEV (reference sequence).

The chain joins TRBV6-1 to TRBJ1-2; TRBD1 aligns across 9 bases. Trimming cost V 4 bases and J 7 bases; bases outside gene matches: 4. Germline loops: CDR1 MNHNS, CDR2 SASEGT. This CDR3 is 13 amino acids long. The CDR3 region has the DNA TGTGCCAGCAGTGGGGGGACAGGGCTTGGCTACACCTTC. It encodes CASSGGTGLGYTF.

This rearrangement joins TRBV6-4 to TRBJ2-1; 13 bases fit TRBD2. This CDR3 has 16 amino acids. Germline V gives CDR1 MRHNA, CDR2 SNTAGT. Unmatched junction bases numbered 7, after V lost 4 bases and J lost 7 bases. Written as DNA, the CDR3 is TGTGCCAGCAGTGTCGCCGGGACTAGCGGGGATAATGAGCAGTTCTTC. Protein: CASSVAGTSGDNEQFF.

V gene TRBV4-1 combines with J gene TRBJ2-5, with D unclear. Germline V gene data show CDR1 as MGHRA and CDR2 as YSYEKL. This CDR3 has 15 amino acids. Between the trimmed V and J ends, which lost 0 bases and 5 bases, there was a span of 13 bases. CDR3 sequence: CASSQDFAARETQYF. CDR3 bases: TGCGCCAGCAGCCAAGATTTCGCGGCTAGGGAGACCCAGTACTTC.

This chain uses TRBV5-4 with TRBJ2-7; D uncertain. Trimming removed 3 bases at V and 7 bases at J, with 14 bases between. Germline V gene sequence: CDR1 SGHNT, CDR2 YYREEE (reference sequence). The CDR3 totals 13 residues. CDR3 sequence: CASSSDTPGEQYF. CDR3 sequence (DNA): TGTGCCAGCAGCTCCGACACCCCTGGGGAGCAGTACTTC.

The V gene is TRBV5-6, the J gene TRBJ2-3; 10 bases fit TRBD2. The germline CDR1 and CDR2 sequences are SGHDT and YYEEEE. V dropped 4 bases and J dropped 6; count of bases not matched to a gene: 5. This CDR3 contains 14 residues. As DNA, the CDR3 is TGTGCCAGCAGCAGCGGGGGGGCTCTGGATACGCAGTATTTT. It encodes CASSSGGALDTQYF.

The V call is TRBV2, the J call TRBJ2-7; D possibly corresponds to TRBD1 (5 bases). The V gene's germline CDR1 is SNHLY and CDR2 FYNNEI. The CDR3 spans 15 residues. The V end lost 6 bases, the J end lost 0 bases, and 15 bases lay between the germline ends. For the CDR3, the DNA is TGTGCCAGCAGACTTGACAGTGTCAGCTCCTACGAGCAGTACTTC. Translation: CASRLDSVSSYEQYF.